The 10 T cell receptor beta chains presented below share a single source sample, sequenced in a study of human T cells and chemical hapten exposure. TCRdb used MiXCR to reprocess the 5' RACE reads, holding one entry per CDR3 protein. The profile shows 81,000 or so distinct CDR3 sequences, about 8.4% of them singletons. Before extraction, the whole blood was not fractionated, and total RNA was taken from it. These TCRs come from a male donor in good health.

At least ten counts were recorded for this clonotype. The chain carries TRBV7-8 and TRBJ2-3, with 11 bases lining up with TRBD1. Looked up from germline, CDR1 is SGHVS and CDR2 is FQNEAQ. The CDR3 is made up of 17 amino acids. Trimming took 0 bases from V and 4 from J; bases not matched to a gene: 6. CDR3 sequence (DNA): TGTGCCAGCAGCTTAGCCGGACAGGGGGCGAAGGCAGATACGCAGTATTTT. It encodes CASSLAGQGAKADTQYF.

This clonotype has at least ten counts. The CDR3 nucleotides are TGTGCCAGCAGCCCGACAGCTAATCAAGAGACCCAGTACTTC. Its translation: CASSPTANQETQYF. This rearrangement joins TRBV7-2 to TRBJ2-5; a possible D gene is TRBD1 (5 bases). CDR3 length equals 14 residues. V was clipped by 5 bases and J by 2 bases, with 12 bases between them. Germline lookup yields CDR1 SGHTA and CDR2 FQGNSA.

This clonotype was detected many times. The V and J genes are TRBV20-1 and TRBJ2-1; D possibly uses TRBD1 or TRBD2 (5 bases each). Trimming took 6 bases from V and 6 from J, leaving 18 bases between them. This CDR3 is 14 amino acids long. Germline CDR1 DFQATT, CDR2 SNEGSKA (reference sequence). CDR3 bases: TGCAGTGCACTGGGACCGGTGGTGAGCAATGAGCAGTTCTTC. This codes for CSALGPVVSNEQFF.

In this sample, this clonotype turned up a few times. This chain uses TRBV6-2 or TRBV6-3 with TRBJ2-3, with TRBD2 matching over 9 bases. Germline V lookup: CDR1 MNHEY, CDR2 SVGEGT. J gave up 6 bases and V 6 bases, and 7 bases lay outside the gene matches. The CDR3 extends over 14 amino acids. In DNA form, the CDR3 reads TGTGCCAGCAGAGAGCGGGGGGCCAAGGATACGCAGTATTTT. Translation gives CASRERGAKDTQYF.

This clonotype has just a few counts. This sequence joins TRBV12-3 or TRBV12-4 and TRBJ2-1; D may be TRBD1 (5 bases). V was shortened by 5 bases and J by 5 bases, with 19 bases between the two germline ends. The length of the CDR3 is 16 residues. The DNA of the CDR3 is TGTGCCAGCAGTAAACCCAGGGTTGCGAGAGACAATGAGCAGTTCTTC. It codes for CASSKPRVARDNEQFF.

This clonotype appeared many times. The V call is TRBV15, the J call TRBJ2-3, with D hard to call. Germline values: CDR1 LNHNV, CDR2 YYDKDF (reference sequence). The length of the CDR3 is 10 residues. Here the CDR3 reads CASGGDTQYF. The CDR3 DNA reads TGTGCTAGTGGTGGCGATACGCAGTATTTT.

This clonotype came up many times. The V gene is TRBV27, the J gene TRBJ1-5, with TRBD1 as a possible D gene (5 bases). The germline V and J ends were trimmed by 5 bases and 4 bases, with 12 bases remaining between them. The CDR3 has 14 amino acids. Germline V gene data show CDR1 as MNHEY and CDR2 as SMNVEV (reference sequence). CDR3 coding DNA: TGTGCCAGCAGTCCGACAGAGCCGAATCAGCCCCAGCATTTT. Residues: CASSPTEPNQPQHF.

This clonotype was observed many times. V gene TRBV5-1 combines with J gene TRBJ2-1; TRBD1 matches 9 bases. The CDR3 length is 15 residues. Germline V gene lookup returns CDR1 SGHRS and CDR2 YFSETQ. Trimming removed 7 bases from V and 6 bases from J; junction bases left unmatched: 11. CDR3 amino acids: CASGVGTGNSNEQFF. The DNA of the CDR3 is TGCGCCAGCGGTGTAGGGACAGGGAATAGCAATGAGCAGTTCTTC. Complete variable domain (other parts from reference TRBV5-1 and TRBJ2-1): KAGVTQTPRYLIKTRGQQVTLSCSPISGHRSVSWYQQTPGQGLQFLFEYFSETQRNKGNFPGRFSGRQFSNSRSEMNVSTLELGDSALYLCASGVGTGNSNEQFFGPGTRLTVL.

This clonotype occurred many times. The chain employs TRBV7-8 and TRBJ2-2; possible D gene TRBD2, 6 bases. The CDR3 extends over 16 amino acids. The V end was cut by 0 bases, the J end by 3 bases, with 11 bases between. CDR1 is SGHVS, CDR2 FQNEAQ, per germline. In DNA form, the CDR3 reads TGTGCCAGCAGCTTAGCCCGGGAGACGTACACCGGGGAGCTGTTTTTT. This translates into CASSLARETYTGELFF.

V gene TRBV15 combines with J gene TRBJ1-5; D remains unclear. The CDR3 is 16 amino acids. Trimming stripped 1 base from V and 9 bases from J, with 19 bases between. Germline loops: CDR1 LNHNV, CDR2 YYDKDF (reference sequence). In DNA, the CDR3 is TGTGCCACCAGCAGAGGAAAAATAGGAGGTCAGTCGCCCCAGCATTTT. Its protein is CATSRGKIGGQSPQHF.